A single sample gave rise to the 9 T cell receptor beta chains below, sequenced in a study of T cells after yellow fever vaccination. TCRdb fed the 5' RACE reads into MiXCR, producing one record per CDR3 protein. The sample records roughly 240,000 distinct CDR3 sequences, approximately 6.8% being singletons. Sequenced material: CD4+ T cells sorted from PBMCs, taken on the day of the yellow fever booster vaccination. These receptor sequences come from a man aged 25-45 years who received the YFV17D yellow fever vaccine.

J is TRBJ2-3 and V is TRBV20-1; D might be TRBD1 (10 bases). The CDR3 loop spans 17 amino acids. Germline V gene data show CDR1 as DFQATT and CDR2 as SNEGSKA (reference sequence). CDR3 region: CSTGTGDLAGPTDTQYF. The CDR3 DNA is TGCAGCACCGGGACAGGGGACCTAGCGGGGCCAACAGATACGCAGTATTTT.

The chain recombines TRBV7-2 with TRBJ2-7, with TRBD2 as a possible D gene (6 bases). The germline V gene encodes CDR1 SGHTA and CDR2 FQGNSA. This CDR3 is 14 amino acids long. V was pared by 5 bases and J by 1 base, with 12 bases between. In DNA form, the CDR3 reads TGTGCCAGCAGCCCAGCGGGTATTTCCTACGAGCAGTACTTC. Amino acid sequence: CASSPAGISYEQYF.

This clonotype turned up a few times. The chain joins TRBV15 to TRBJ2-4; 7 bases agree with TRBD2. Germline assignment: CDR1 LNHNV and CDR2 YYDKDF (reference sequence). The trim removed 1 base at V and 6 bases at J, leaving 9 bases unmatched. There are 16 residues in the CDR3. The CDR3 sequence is CATSRGGGTRGNIQYF. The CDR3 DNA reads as TGTGCCACCAGCAGAGGGGGGGGGACCCGGGGAAACATTCAGTACTTC.

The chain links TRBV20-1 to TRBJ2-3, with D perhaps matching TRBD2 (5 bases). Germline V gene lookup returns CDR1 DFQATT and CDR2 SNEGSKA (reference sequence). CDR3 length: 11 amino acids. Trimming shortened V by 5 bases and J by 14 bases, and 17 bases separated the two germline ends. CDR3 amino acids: CSAVENPRGYF. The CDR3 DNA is TGCAGTGCTGTCGAGAACCCCCGGGGGTATTTT.

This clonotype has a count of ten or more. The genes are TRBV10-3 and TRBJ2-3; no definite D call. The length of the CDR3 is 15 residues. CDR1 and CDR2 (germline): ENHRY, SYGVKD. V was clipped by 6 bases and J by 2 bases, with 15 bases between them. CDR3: CAISNRPGDTDTQYF. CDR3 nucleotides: TGTGCCATCAGCAATCGTCCGGGTGACACAGATACGCAGTATTTT.

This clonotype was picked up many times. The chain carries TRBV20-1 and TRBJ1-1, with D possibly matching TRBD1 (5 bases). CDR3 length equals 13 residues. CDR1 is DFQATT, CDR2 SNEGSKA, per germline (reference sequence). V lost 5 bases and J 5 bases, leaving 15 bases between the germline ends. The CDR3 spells CSASLGGGTEAFF. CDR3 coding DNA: TGCAGTGCTTCACTCGGGGGGGGAACTGAAGCTTTCTTT.

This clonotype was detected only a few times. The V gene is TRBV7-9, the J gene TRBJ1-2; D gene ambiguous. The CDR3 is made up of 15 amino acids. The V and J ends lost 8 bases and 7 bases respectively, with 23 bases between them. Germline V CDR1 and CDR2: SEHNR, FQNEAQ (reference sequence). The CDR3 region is CASQQPGPKPLGYTF. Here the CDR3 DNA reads TGTGCCAGCCAACAGCCAGGACCGAAACCTCTTGGCTACACCTTC.

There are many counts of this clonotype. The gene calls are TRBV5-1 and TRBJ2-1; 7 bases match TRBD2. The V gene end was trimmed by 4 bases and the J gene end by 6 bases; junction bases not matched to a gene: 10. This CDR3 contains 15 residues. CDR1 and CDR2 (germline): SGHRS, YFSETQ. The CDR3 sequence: CASSLSRLAVNEQFF. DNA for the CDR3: TGCGCCAGCAGCCTCTCTAGGCTAGCGGTCAATGAGCAGTTCTTC.

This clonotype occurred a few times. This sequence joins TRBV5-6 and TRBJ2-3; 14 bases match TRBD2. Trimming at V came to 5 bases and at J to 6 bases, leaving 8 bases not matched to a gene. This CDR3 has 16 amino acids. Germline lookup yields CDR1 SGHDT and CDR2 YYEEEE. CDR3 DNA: TGTGCCAGCAGGCGAGCCGGGACTAGCGGGAGCGATACGCAGTATTTT. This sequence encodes CASRRAGTSGSDTQYF. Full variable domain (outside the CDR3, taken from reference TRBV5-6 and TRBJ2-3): DAGVTQSPTHLIKTRGQQVTLRCSPKSGHDTVSWYQQALGQGPQFIFQYYEEEERQRGNFPDRFSGHQFPNYSSELNVNALLLGDSALYLCASRRAGTSGSDTQYFGPGTRLTVL.